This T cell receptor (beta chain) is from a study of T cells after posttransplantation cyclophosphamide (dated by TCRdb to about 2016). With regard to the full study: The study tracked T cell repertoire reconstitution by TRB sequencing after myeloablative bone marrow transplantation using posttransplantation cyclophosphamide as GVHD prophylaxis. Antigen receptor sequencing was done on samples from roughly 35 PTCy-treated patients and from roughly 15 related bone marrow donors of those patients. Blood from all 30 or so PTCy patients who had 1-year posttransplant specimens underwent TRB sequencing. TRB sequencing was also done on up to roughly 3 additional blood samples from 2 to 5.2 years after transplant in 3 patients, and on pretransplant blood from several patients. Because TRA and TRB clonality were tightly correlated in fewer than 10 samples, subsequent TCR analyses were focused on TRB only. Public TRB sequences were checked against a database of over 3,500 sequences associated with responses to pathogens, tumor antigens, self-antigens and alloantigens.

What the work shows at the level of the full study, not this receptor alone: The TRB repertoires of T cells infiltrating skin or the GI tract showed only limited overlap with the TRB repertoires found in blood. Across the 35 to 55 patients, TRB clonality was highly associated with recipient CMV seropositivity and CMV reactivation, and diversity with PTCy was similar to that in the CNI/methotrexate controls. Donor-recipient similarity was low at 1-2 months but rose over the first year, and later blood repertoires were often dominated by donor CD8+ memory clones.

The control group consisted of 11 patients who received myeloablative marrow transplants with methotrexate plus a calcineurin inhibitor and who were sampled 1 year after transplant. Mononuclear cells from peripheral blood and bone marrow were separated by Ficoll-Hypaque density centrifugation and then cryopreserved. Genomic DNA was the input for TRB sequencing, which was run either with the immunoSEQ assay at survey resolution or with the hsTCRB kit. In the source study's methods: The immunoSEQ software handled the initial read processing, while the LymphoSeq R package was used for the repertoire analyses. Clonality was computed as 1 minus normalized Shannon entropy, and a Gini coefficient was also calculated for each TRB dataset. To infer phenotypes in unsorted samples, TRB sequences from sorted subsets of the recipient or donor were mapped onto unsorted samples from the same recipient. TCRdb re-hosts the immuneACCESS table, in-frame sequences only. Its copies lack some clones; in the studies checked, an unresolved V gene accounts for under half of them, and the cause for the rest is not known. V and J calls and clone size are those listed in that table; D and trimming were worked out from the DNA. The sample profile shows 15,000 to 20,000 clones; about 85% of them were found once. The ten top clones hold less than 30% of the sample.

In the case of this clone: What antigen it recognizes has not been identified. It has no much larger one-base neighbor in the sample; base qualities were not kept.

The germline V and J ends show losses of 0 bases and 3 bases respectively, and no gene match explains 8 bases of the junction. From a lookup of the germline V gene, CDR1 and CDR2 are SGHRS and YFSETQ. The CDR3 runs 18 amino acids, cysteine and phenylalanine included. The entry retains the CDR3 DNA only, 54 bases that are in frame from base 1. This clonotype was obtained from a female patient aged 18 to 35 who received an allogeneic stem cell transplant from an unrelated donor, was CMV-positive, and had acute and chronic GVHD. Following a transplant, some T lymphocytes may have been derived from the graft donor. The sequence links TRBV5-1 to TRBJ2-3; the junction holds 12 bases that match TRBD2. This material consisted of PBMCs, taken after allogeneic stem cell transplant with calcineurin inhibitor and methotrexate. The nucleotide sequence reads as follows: TGCGCCAGCAGCTTGGGGCCCGTAACTAGCGGGAGGACAGATACGCAGTATTTT. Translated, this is CASSLGPVTSGRTDTQYF.